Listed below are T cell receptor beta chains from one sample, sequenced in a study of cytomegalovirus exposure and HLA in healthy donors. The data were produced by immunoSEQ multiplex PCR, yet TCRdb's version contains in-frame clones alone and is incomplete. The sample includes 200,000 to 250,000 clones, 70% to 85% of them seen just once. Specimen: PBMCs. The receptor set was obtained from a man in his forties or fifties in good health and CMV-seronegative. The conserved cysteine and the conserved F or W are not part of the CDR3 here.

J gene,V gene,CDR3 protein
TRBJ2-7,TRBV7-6,ASSPGLAGDNSYEQY
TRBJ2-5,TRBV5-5,ASSTTGTRSGETQY
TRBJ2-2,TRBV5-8,AGLSGKVTGELF
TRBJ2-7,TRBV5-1,ASSLFVGGPSDEQY
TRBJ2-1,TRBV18,ASSPPKTAGGYNEQF
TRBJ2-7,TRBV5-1,ASSLGVLGTGANEQY
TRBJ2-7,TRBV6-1,ASSRDRSYEQY
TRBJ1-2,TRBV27,ASSRQGVGYGYT
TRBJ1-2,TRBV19,ASSMPGQGNYGYT
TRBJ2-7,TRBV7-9,ASSPNSYEQY
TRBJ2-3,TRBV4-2,ASSQGGDRGTDTQY
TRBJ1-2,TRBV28,ASSLLRTGNAGGGGYT
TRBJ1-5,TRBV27,ASRPTARGRNQPQH
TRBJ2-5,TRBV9,ASSVAPSASVQETQY
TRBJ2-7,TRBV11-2,ASNPRGPLSYEQY
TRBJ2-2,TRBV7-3,ASRNTGTKNTGELF
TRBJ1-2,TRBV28,ASSFRGTDGYT
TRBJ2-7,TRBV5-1,ASSLGPGGIYEQY
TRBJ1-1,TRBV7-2,ASSLGHTNTEAF
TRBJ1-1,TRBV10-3,AIRVQGLNTEAF
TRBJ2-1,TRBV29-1,SVILAGGYNEQF
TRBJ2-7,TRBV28,ASSLPSTGYEQY
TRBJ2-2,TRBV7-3,ASSPEGGWTGELF
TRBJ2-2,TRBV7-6,ASSYDRGTGELF
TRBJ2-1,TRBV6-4,ASSVRSGGGHNEQF
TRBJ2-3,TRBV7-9,ASSPVLAMGTQY
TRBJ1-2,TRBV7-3,ASSLGDRGKDYGYT
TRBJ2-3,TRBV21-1,ASSKWQSRGDTQY
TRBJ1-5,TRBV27,ASSSTTGTQPQH
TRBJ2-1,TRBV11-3,ASSLDGTSGMGEQF
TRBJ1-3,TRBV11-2,ASGGQFSGNTIY
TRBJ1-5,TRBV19,ASSYQGGLQPQH
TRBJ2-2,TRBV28,ASSLYRDSTGELF
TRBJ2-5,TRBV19,ASSPLQGAVSQETQY
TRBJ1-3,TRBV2,ASTVDVGAGNTIY
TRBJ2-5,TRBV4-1,ASSHHVETQY
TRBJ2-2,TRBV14,ASSPRDSFGRFTGELF
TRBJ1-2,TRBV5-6,ASSFGTPGGYT
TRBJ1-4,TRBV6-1,ASSERQGNEKLF
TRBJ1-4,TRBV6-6,ASRMGQGEEKLF
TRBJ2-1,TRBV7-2,ASSNIPPGGPGNEQF
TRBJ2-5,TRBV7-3,ASSLDGGKGETQY
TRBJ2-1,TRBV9,ASTTGTSYNEQF
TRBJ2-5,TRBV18,ASSRGLAEQETQY
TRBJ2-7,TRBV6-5,ASRPLQGFEQY
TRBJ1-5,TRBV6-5,ASRAGSINQPQH